The 11 T cell receptor beta chains reported below all come from one sample, sequenced in a study of CD8 T cells in ankylosing spondylitis. In TCRdb, the 5' RACE reads were re-called with MiXCR into one record per CDR3 protein. The data hold around 490,000 distinct CDR3 sequences, with approximately 5% observed a single time. Antigen specificity for these receptors is unknown. Study observations and caveats: Characteristic of ankylosing spondylitis blood, it appeared, was a TCR beta motif comprising 7 to 9 highly homologous variants.

What was sequenced was blood, either unsorted or a sorted T cell fraction (not recorded which). The receptors originated from a male donor with ankylosing spondylitis.

This clonotype was recorded many times. V and J are TRBV7-8 and TRBJ1-1; D is unclear. Trimming pared 5 bases from V and 4 bases from J, leaving 14 bases between. Germline CDR1 reads SGHVS; CDR2 reads FQNEAQ. The CDR3 extends over 14 amino acids. The CDR3 DNA follows: TGTGCCAGCAGCGTAATGATTTTGAGCACTGAAGCTTTCTTT. As protein: CASSVMILSTEAFF.

This clonotype was observed many times. The chain carries TRBV4-3 and TRBJ2-7; TRBD2 is a possible D gene (6 bases). Germline V lookup: CDR1 LGHNA, CDR2 YSLEER. CDR3 length equals 13 residues. V was trimmed by 4 bases and J by 7 bases, leaving 14 bases between them. The CDR3 bases are TGCGCCAGCAGCCTCCTTTTTGGGGGGGAGCAGTACTTC. Protein: CASSLLFGGEQYF.

This clonotype was picked up many times. V is TRBV7-9 and J is TRBJ1-5, with D possibly matching TRBD1 (6 bases). Trimming removed 1 base from V and 2 bases from J, with 12 bases in between. Germline values: CDR1 SEHNR, CDR2 FQNEAQ (reference sequence). CDR3 size: 16 residues. CDR3 DNA: TGTGCCAGCAGCTTAGGGACAGTTTTTGGCAATCAGCCCCAGCATTTT. Its translation: CASSLGTVFGNQPQHF.

This clonotype was observed at least ten times. V and J are TRBV7-9 and TRBJ2-1, with a tentative D call TRBD1 (5 bases). CDR1 is SEHNR and CDR2 is FQNEAQ in the germline V gene (reference sequence). The CDR3 is made up of 16 amino acids. V was cut by 4 bases and J by 5 bases, with 18 bases left in between. The CDR3: CASSWTTENTNNEQFF. The CDR3 region has the DNA TGTGCCAGCAGCTGGACGACAGAAAATACTAACAATGAGCAGTTCTTC. The full variable domain, completed using reference TRBV7-9 and TRBJ2-1, is DTGVSQNPRHKITKRGQNVTFRCDPISEHNRLYWYRQTLGQGPEFLTYFQNEAQLEKSRLLSDRFSAERPKGSFSTLEIQRTEQGDSAMYLCASSWTTENTNNEQFFGPGTRLTVL.

This clonotype was observed at least ten times. The CDR3 reads CASSFRQGSEAFF. The CDR3 DNA sequence: TGTGCCAGCAGTTTTAGACAGGGGAGTGAAGCTTTCTTT. J is TRBJ1-1 and V is TRBV28, with TRBD1 matching 8 bases. The CDR3 is made up of 13 amino acids. The V and J ends lost 3 bases and 7 bases, in that order; junction bases with no gene match: 4. Per germline, CDR1 MDHEN and CDR2 SYDVKM. The full variable domain, rest sourced from reference TRBV28 and TRBJ1-1, is DVKVTQSSRYLVKRTGEKVFLECVQDMDHENMFWYRQDPGLGLRLIYFSYDVKMKEKGDIPEGYSVSREKKERFSLILESASTNQTSMYLCASSFRQGSEAFFGQGTRLTVV.

Only a few counts were recorded for this clonotype. The chain has TRBV20-1 and TRBJ1-4; perhaps TRBD1 as D (6 bases). The CDR3 sequence is 13 residues long. CDR1 is DFQATT and CDR2 is SNEGSKA in the germline V gene (reference sequence). V lost 7 bases and J 4 bases, leaving 13 bases between the germline ends. The CDR3 loop reads CSVRDTVNEKLFF. The CDR3 bases are TGCAGTGTACGGGACACCGTTAATGAAAAACTGTTTTTT.

The V and J genes are TRBV2 and TRBJ1-4, with 10 bases aligning to TRBD1. Per germline, CDR1 SNHLY and CDR2 FYNNEI. V lost 8 bases, J lost 7 bases, and 4 bases stayed unmatched. The CDR3 runs 13 residues. This CDR3 reads CASCGTGVEKLFF. In DNA, the CDR3 is TGTGCCAGCTGCGGGACAGGGGTTGAAAAACTGTTTTTT. The full variable domain, with the rest looked up from reference TRBV2 and TRBJ1-4, is EPEVTQTPSHQVTQMGQEVILRCVPISNHLYFYWYRQILGQKVEFLVSFYNNEISEKSEIFDDQFSVERPDGSNFTLKIRSTKLEDSAMYFCASCGTGVEKLFFGSGTQLSVL.

The gene calls are TRBV18 and TRBJ2-3; D unresolved. Per germline, CDR1 KGHSH and CDR2 LQKENI. With 0 bases removed from V and 3 bases from J, the gap between germline ends came to 7 bases. The CDR3 spans 14 residues. The chain's CDR3 is CASSPPPRTDTQYF. In DNA form, the CDR3 reads TGTGCCAGCTCACCACCCCCTCGGACAGATACGCAGTATTTT.

This clonotype came up a few times. The rearrangement uses TRBV29-1 and TRBJ2-5; 9 nucleotides align to TRBD2. The CDR3 extends over 12 amino acids. Germline V lookup: CDR1 SQVTM, CDR2 ANQGSEA. The J segment lost 4 bases and the V segment lost 7 bases, leaving 4 bases of the junction unmatched. This CDR3 is CSGTSARETQYF. The CDR3 DNA is TGCAGCGGGACTAGCGCTCGAGAGACCCAGTACTTC.

This clonotype was observed many times. This chain links TRBV7-2 with TRBJ2-5; D unclear. V was clipped by 5 bases and J by 0 bases, with 4 bases between them. The germline V gene has CDR1 SGHTA and CDR2 FQGNSA. This CDR3 has 12 residues. The CDR3 nucleotides read TGTGCCAGCAGCGGCTACCAAGAGACCCAGTACTTC. Protein product: CASSGYQETQYF.

This clonotype was recorded at least ten times. This chain connects TRBV4-3 to TRBJ2-3; 7 bases are shared with TRBD2. The J segment lost 2 bases and the V segment lost 1 base, leaving 6 bases of the junction unmatched. CDR1 is LGHNA and CDR2 is YSLEER in the germline V gene. This CDR3 region has 16 residues. The CDR3: CASSQGGAGYTDTQYF. DNA of the CDR3: TGCGCCAGCAGCCAAGGGGGAGCGGGGTACACAGATACGCAGTATTTT.